These 27 T cell receptor beta chains were sequenced from one sample in a study of shared clonotypes between healthy human individuals. Using immunoSEQ multiplex PCR, the repertoire was profiled, and TCRdb retains in-frame clones only, with some absent. Counted here are 1 million to 1.2 million clones, about 80% occurring once; the ten biggest clones make up about 0.94%. Sequencing input: memory CD4+ T cells from PBMCs. Subset described: CD45RA-negative fraction. These receptors were taken from a man younger than 30 in good health. Some clones in this sample may be carry-over from other donors' samples.

The chain employs TRBV15 and TRBJ2-3; D gene unclear. The CDR3 spans 12 residues. The germline V gene encodes CDR1 LNHNV and CDR2 YYDKDF (reference sequence). The V end was cut by 0 bases, the J end by 12 bases, with 10 bases between. This chain's CDR3 is CATSRDRWNQYF. As DNA, the CDR3 is TGTGCCACCAGCAGAGATCGGTGGAATCAGTATTTT.

This sequence joins TRBV5-1 and TRBJ2-7; 9 nucleotides agree with TRBD2. The CDR3 length is 16 residues. Germline CDR1 SGHRS, CDR2 YFSETQ. V was clipped by 4 bases and J by 2 bases; unmatched bases: 10. CDR3 region: CASSPGGAGGAYEQYF. DNA for the CDR3: TGCGCCAGCAGCCCGGGAGGTGCGGGAGGGGCCTACGAGCAGTACTTC.

Of note for this clone: Other nucleotide sequences in the sample specify the same CDR3. The chain uses TRBV5-1 and TRBJ2-5, with TRBD2 as a possible D gene (6 bases). The CDR3 is made up of 13 amino acids. V gave up 4 bases and J gave up 1 base, with 8 bases separating them. The V gene's germline CDR1 is SGHRS and CDR2 YFSETQ. CDR3: CASSPGVQETQYF. The CDR3, as DNA: TGCGCCAGCAGCCCGGGGGTCCAAGAGACCCAGTACTTC.

This clone was seen more than once but under ten times. The V and J genes are TRBV28 and TRBJ2-1; tentatively, D is TRBD2 (6 bases). The length of the CDR3 is 15 residues. Trimming pared 5 bases from V and 9 bases from J, leaving 20 bases between. Germline V gene data show CDR1 as MDHEN and CDR2 as SYDVKM. CDR3 amino acids: CASSPSIGGWGEQFF. The CDR3, as DNA: TGTGCCAGCAGTCCCTCAATTGGGGGGTGGGGTGAGCAGTTCTTC. Together with reference TRBV28 and TRBJ2-1, the CDR3 gives the full variable domain: DVKVTQSSRYLVKRTGEKVFLECVQDMDHENMFWYRQDPGLGLRLIYFSYDVKMKEKGDIPEGYSVSREKKERFSLILESASTNQTSMYLCASSPSIGGWGEQFFGPGTRLTVL.

This chain links TRBV5-1 with TRBJ2-6; 7 bases are a match to TRBD1. Germline lookup yields CDR1 SGHRS and CDR2 YFSETQ. V shed 4 bases and J 10 bases; nucleotides not matched to a gene: 11. CDR3 length: 15 residues. The CDR3 nucleotides are TGCGCCAGCAGCACTCCCCGGGACAGCCCAAACGTCCTGACTTTC. It yields the protein CASSTPRDSPNVLTF. Together with reference TRBV5-1 and TRBJ2-6, the CDR3 gives the full variable domain: KAGVTQTPRYLIKTRGQQVTLSCSPISGHRSVSWYQQTPGQGLQFLFEYFSETQRNKGNFPGRFSGRQFSNSRSEMNVSTLELGDSALYLCASSTPRDSPNVLTFGAGSRLTVL.

The chain is built from TRBV7-3 and TRBJ2-3; 7 bases match TRBD2. Germline CDR1 SGHTA, CDR2 FQGTGA. The CDR3 runs 13 residues. V shed 7 bases, J shed 3 bases, and the junction held 4 bases outside the gene matches. The CDR3 loop is CASKRGGTDTQYF. DNA of the CDR3: TGTGCCAGCAAGCGGGGAGGGACAGATACGCAGTATTTT.

This chain connects TRBV27 to TRBJ2-3, with 14 bases that match TRBD2. J gave up 5 bases and V 6 bases, and 10 bases lay outside the gene matches. This CDR3 is 17 amino acids long. CDR1 and CDR2 (germline): MNHEY, SMNVEV (reference sequence). CDR3 coding DNA: TGTGCCAGCAGCCGAAAATTTGGACTAGCGGGAGGAGATACGCAGTATTTT. As protein: CASSRKFGLAGGDTQYF.

The J gene is TRBJ2-5, the V gene TRBV4-2, with TRBD2 identical over 12 bases. The germline CDR1 and CDR2 sequences are LGHNA and YNFKEQ. V was pared by 0 bases and J by 5 bases, with 7 bases of the junction left unmatched. The CDR3 is 17 residues long. CDR3 protein: CASSQDLTSGSAETQYF. CDR3 coding DNA: TGTGCCAGCAGCCAAGATCTGACTAGCGGGAGCGCCGAGACCCAGTACTTC.

V usage is TRBV19 and J usage is TRBJ2-3; 16 bases are shared with TRBD2. There are 15 residues in the CDR3. Germline V gene sequence: CDR1 LNHDA, CDR2 SQIVND (reference sequence). V gave up 9 bases and J gave up 3 bases; unmatched junction bases: 3. This chain's CDR3 is CASGTSGRATDTQYF. The CDR3 DNA follows: TGTGCCAGCGGGACTAGCGGGAGGGCAACAGATACGCAGTATTTT.

V and J are TRBV28 and TRBJ2-3; perhaps TRBD2 as D (6 bases). Deletions cut 6 bases from V and 2 bases from J, with 18 bases between. CDR1 and CDR2 (germline): MDHEN, SYDVKM. The CDR3 extends over 16 amino acids. The CDR3 coding sequence is TGTGCCAGCAGGAAAAGTAGCGGAATCTCCACAGATACGCAGTATTTT. Amino acid sequence: CASRKSSGISTDTQYF.

V and J are TRBV10-3 and TRBJ2-5, with D perhaps assigned TRBD1 or TRBD2 (7 bases each). Germline V gene sequence: CDR1 ENHRY, CDR2 SYGVKD. The CDR3 length is 14 residues. V lost 5 bases to trimming and J lost 5 bases, with 15 bases between them. The CDR3 DNA reads as TGTGCCATCAGTAAGAACAGGGGAGGGGAGACCCAGTACTTC. This sequence encodes CAISKNRGGETQYF.

CDR3 residues: CASSLVGMGAQYF. The DNA for the CDR3 is TGTGCCAGCAGCTTAGTCGGGATGGGAGCACAGTATTTT. V usage is TRBV7-9 and J usage is TRBJ2-3; maybe TRBD2 (5 bases). V was shortened by 1 base and J by 12 bases, with 14 bases between the two germline ends. The CDR3 is 13 amino acids. Germline V CDR1 and CDR2: SEHNR, FQNEAQ (reference sequence).

The gene calls are TRBV5-4 and TRBJ2-1; TRBD2 might be the D (5 bases). Per germline, CDR1 SGHNT and CDR2 YYREEE (reference sequence). Trimming took 2 bases from V and 8 from J, leaving 17 bases between them. The CDR3 is made up of 15 amino acids. Here the CDR3 reads CASSFPAVGLDEQFF. DNA for the CDR3: TGTGCCAGCAGCTTCCCCGCCGTTGGACTCGATGAGCAGTTCTTC.

The chain couples TRBV4-2 to TRBJ2-2, with 8 positions matching TRBD2. With 1 base clipped from V and 6 bases from J, the junction kept 4 bases outside the gene matches. CDR3 length equals 15 residues. Germline CDR1 and CDR2: LGHNA and YNFKEQ. CDR3 nucleotide sequence: TGTGCCAGCAGCCAAGGGCCTAGCGGGTCCGGGGAGCTGTTTTTT. Translated: CASSQGPSGSGELFF.

The chain uses TRBV28 and TRBJ1-1, with D unclear. V was shortened by 8 bases and J by 0 bases, with 4 bases between the two germline ends. The V gene's germline CDR1 is MDHEN and CDR2 SYDVKM. CDR3 length: 11 amino acids. Here the CDR3 reads CASVMNTEAFF. The CDR3 DNA reads as TGTGCCAGCGTAATGAACACTGAAGCTTTCTTT.

The V and J genes are TRBV28 and TRBJ2-2; 11 positions match TRBD2. The CDR3 has 18 amino acids. Germline V lookup: CDR1 MDHEN, CDR2 SYDVKM. V shed 6 bases, J shed 3 bases, and the junction held 12 bases outside the gene matches. The CDR3 region has the DNA TGTGCCAGCAGCCCGGGACTAGCGGCCTTAGGGGACACCGGGGAGCTGTTTTTT. Encoded protein: CASSPGLAALGDTGELFF.

The CDR3 sequence is CASSLEQGPAFF. CDR3 DNA sequence: TGTGCCAGCAGCTTAGAACAGGGTCCAGCTTTCTTT. The V call is TRBV7-9, the J call TRBJ1-1; perhaps TRBD1 as D (6 bases). CDR1 is SEHNR, CDR2 FQNEAQ, per germline (reference sequence). This CDR3 region has 12 residues. V lost 1 base to trimming and J lost 10 bases, with 10 bases between them. The full variable domain, completed using reference TRBV7-9 and TRBJ1-1, is DTGVSQNPRHKITKRGQNVTFRCDPISEHNRLYWYRQTLGQGPEFLTYFQNEAQLEKSRLLSDRFSAERPKGSFSTLEIQRTEQGDSAMYLCASSLEQGPAFFGQGTRLTVV.

The count of this clone is one. This chain links TRBV28 with TRBJ2-7; D remains ambiguous. Germline V lookup: CDR1 MDHEN, CDR2 SYDVKM. The CDR3 is 10 amino acids. The V gene lost 4 bases and the J gene lost 7 bases, with 5 bases spanning the gap. CDR3 nucleotides: TGTGCCAGCAGTTATAAAGAGCAGTACTTC. Translating it yields CASSYKEQYF.

The chain employs TRBV7-2 and TRBJ2-1; D perhaps matches TRBD2 (6 bases). CDR1 SGHTA and CDR2 FQGNSA come from the germline V gene. With 4 bases removed from V and 8 bases from J, the gap between germline ends came to 9 bases. The CDR3 is 12 amino acids. The CDR3 DNA sequence: TGTGCCAGCAGCTCTAGCGTCCATGAGCAGTTCTTC. Protein: CASSSSVHEQFF. Drawing the rest from reference TRBV7-2 and TRBJ2-1, the complete variable domain is GAGVSQSPSNKVTEKGKDVELRCDPISGHTALYWYRQSLGQGLEFLIYFQGNSAPDKSGLPSDRFSAERTGGSVSTLTIQRTQQEDSAVYLCASSSSVHEQFFGPGTRLTVL.

On this clone itself: One base separates it from a far larger clone, so it is likely a read error. This chain links TRBV7-9 with TRBJ1-1, with D unclear. The CDR3 sequence is 15 residues long. CDR1 and CDR2 (germline): SEHNR, FQNEAQ (reference sequence). The CDR3: CASSPIYPSNTEVFF. The CDR3 nucleotides are TGTGCCAGCAGCCCTATCTATCCCTCGAACACTGAAGTTTTCTTT.

To note about this clone: This sample also contains other DNA sequences that code for the same CDR3. The chain couples TRBV18 to TRBJ2-5; 7 bases match TRBD1. Germline CDR1 reads KGHSH; CDR2 reads LQKENI. This CDR3 is 13 amino acids long. The J segment lost 4 bases and the V segment lost 2 bases, leaving 1 base of the junction unmatched. The CDR3 DNA follows: TGTGCCAGCTCACCAGCAGGGGGAGAGACCCAGTACTTC. Protein: CASSPAGGETQYF.

The chain links TRBV6-1 to TRBJ2-1; 11 bases align to TRBD2. The ends lost 4 bases at V and 8 bases at J; junction bases unmatched: 10. Germline loops: CDR1 MNHNS, CDR2 SASEGT. The CDR3 is 16 amino acids. The CDR3 coding sequence is TGTGCCAGCAGTGCCGATACTAGCGGGAGAAGCGATGAGCAGTTCTTC. This gives the protein CASSADTSGRSDEQFF.

V is TRBV6-6 and J is TRBJ2-7; 13 positions agree with TRBD2. Trimming at V came to 5 bases and at J to 7 bases, leaving 8 bases not matched to a gene. This CDR3 comprises 15 residues. Per the germline V gene, CDR1 is MNHNY and CDR2 is SVGAGI (reference sequence). The CDR3 coding sequence is TGTGCCAGCAGTCATGATCCGGGACTAGCGGGGGAGCAGTACTTC. It is translated as CASSHDPGLAGEQYF.

J is TRBJ2-5 and V is TRBV2; 7 bases agree with TRBD1. Germline-derived CDR1 and CDR2 are SNHLY and FYNNEI. V lost 6 bases to trimming and J lost 4 bases; unmatched junction nucleotides: 5. The length of the CDR3 is 13 residues. CDR3 region: CASRDTGAETQYF. The CDR3 nucleotides read TGTGCCAGCAGGGACACAGGGGCAGAGACCCAGTACTTC.

The CDR3 region has the DNA TGTGCCAGCAGCCAAGATCCCTTGGACAGGGCTCAGTCCGCGGAGCTGTTTTTT. It specifies CASSQDPLDRAQSAELFF. The chain joins TRBV14 to TRBJ2-2, with 8 bases aligning to TRBD1. The CDR3 runs 18 residues. Looked up from germline, CDR1 is SGHDN and CDR2 is FVKESK. V shed 0 bases, J shed 10 bases, and the junction held 16 bases outside the gene matches.

V gene TRBV28 combines with J gene TRBJ1-5, with 8 bases lining up with TRBD1. This CDR3 is built from 15 residues. With 6 bases clipped from V and 2 bases from J, the junction kept 6 bases outside the gene matches. CDR1 MDHEN and CDR2 SYDVKM come from the germline V gene. Here the CDR3 reads CASRTDREGNQPQHF. In DNA, the CDR3 is TGTGCCAGCAGGACGGACAGGGAAGGCAATCAGCCCCAGCATTTT. Drawing the rest from reference TRBV28 and TRBJ1-5, the complete variable domain is DVKVTQSSRYLVKRTGEKVFLECVQDMDHENMFWYRQDPGLGLRLIYFSYDVKMKEKGDIPEGYSVSREKKERFSLILESASTNQTSMYLCASRTDREGNQPQHFGDGTRLSIL.

The V call is TRBV4-3, the J call TRBJ2-7, with TRBD1 matching over 12 bases. The CDR3 has 18 residues. The trim removed 4 bases at V and 5 bases at J, leaving 15 bases unmatched. Germline V lookup: CDR1 LGHNA, CDR2 YSLEER. CDR3 nucleotides: TGCGCCAGCAGCCCCAGGCTTGTGGCGGGGACAGGGGGCGACGAGCAGTACTTC. Protein sequence: CASSPRLVAGTGGDEQYF.